One T cell receptor (beta chain) is described in this entry. Its antigen is still unknown. Method: immunoSEQ multiplex PCR; TCRdb's copy keeps in-frame clones and lacks some. This sample carries tens of thousands of clones, about 88% of them seen once, and the ten largest clones take approximately 6.3%. Trimming took 5 bases from V and 12 from J; bases not matched to a gene: 12. This CDR3 spans 13 amino acids. Germline loops: CDR1 SGHTA, CDR2 FQGNSA. This record comes from a study of OX40 agonist ivuxolimab in advanced cancers. Notes on the study in general: Both CD4+ and CD8+ T cell populations in blood had undergone clonal expansion by week 6 at 0.1 to 3.0 mg/kg.

The clonotype originates from an adult with an advanced solid tumor such as melanoma, head and neck, liver or kidney cancer. This specimen was CD4+ or CD8+ T cells sorted from blood, taken in a trial of the OX40 agonist ivuxolimab. The chain has TRBV7-2 and TRBJ2-5; the match to TRBD1 covers 7 bases. The chain's CDR3 is CASSQGQLEGEYF. The CDR3 DNA reads as TGTGCCAGCAGCCAGGGACAGCTGGAAGGGGAGTACTTC.